This entry features one T cell receptor (beta chain) sequence. Its antigen is as yet unknown. Peripheral blood and lesional scalp punch biopsies were taken from alopecia areata patients. Using a FACSAria, the CD4+ and CD8+ T cells were sorted from the PBMCs. The sample is drawn from a study of CD8+ T cells in alopecia areata. Points from the study as a whole: Affected scalp, especially in alopecia totalis/universalis, had a higher clonality than normal scalp did.

Sequencing used cDNA as its template, made by extracting RNA and reverse transcribing it. The assay was immunoSEQ multiplex PCR, and TCRdb's table has in-frame clones only and misses some. The data show tens of thousands of clones, around three quarters seen once. The clonotype comes from a human donor with alopecia areata. The sequenced sample consisted of NKG2D-low CD8+ T cells sorted from blood.

The CDR3 protein is CASSLGDYFSGELFF. The DNA of the CDR3 is TGTGCCAGCAGCTTAGGAGACTACTTTTCCGGGGAGCTGTTTTTT. The chain has TRBV7-9 and TRBJ2-2; D is possibly TRBD2 (5 bases). CDR1 and CDR2 (germline): SEHNR, FQNEAQ (reference sequence). The CDR3 is 15 residues long. V was trimmed by 1 base and J by 6 bases, leaving 12 bases between them.